This TCR beta chain emerged from a study of blood T cell repertoires in COVID-19. After removal of 4 bases from V and 9 bases from J, the junction contained 11 bases not matched to a gene. The CDR3 covers 16 residues. The germline CDR1 and CDR2 sequences are SGHNT and YYREEE (reference sequence). Here immunoSEQ multiplex PCR was the method, and the copy in TCRdb shows in-frame clones only, minus some. The sample has about 390,000 clones, more than 75% seen once. V gene TRBV5-4 combines with J gene TRBJ1-6; 9 bases align to TRBD1. This sequence originates from a woman aged 60-75 years with COVID-19, enrolled during active disease. Source material: peripheral blood. This CDR3 reads CASSPPPGQGLSPLHF. The CDR3 nucleotides are TGTGCCAGCAGCCCCCCTCCGGGACAGGGTCTTTCACCCCTCCACTTT.